The present entry profiles one TCR beta chain with its context. The antigen remains unidentified. The germline V and J ends were trimmed by 6 bases and 7 bases, with 13 bases remaining between them. The CDR3 is made up of 13 amino acids. CDR1 and CDR2 from the germline V gene are MDHEN and SYDVKM. This specimen comes from a study of response to subunit inactivated influenza vaccine. Notes on the study in general: Authors suggested seasonal influenza vaccinations each recruit few new T cells.

TCRdb passed the RT-PCR reads through MiXCR, listing each CDR3 protein once. The profile covers about half a million distinct CDR3 sequences, with about a tenth appearing a single time and about 12% taken by the ten largest. The sample here was PBMCs from blood, taken about 40 days after vaccination. This clonotype was sampled from a man aged 50-60 years who received an inactivated influenza vaccine. The chain carries TRBV28 and TRBJ1-5; D remains unclear. The CDR3 DNA follows: TGTGCCAGCAGGCCTCAGCCGAGGCAGCCCCAGCATTTT. This encodes CASRPQPRQPQHF.